What follows is one TCR beta chain and its context. TCRdb called the 5' RACE reads again in MiXCR, with one record for every CDR3 protein. This table has approximately 97,000 distinct CDR3 sequences, roughly 9.6% appearing once. The entry originates in a study of early T cells in non-severe SARS-CoV-2 infection. Germline loops: CDR1 KGHSH, CDR2 LQKENI. The length of the CDR3 is 14 residues. V gave up 3 bases and J gave up 4 bases, with 11 bases separating them. The chain recombines TRBV18 with TRBJ2-3; no reliable D call. The sample was whole blood, taken at baseline. The TCR originated in an adult who was a healthcare worker with PCR-confirmed SARS-CoV-2 infection or an uninfected control (not recorded which). The CDR3 DNA sequence: TGTGCCAGCTCACCTATAGGGAAAGCAGATACGCAGTATTTT. Translation: CASSPIGKADTQYF.